This entry concerns a single TCR beta chain. CDR3 length equals 14 residues. The V segment lost 2 bases and the J segment 3 bases; nucleotides outside the gene matches: 4. Germline CDR1 GTSNPN, CDR2 SVGIG (reference sequence). The sample belongs to a study of blood T cell repertoires in COVID-19. Study overall: Collection of acute and convalescent COVID-19 samples took place in the United States, Italy and Spain. T cells, B-cell-depleted T cells, or PBMCs provided the cDNA or gDNA that served as material.

In the original processing: Estimates of nucleated cell counts were drawn from the amplification of reference gene primers. This table comes from immunoSEQ multiplex PCR, and its TCRdb copy is limited to in-frame clones, with some not included. That table is the source of V, J and clone size, and D and trimming were worked out from the DNA. The sample yields roughly 150,000 clones, 65% to 85% seen once. The chain recombines TRBV30 with TRBJ1-5; TRBD1 agrees at 7 bases. The origin of this receptor is an elderly woman with active or convalescent COVID-19. The material sequenced was peripheral blood. As DNA, the CDR3 is TGTGCCTGGAGTAGGGGGACAGTCAATCAGCCCCAGCATTTT. This sequence encodes CAWSRGTVNQPQHF.